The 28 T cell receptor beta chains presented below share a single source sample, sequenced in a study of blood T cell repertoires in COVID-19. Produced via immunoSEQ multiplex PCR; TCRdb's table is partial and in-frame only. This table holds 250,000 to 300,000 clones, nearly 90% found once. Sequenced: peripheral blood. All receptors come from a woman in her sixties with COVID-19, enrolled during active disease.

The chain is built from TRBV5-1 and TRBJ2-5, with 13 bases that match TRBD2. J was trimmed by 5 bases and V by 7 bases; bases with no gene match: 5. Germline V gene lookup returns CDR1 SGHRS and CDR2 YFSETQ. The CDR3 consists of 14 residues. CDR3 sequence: CASRTSGGDETQYF. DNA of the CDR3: TGCGCCAGCCGGACTAGCGGGGGCGATGAGACCCAGTACTTC. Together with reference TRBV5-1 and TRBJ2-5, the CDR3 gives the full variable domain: KAGVTQTPRYLIKTRGQQVTLSCSPISGHRSVSWYQQTPGQGLQFLFEYFSETQRNKGNFPGRFSGRQFSNSRSEMNVSTLELGDSALYLCASRTSGGDETQYFGPGTRLLVL.

CDR3 residues: CASNYGRNNEQFF. CDR3 nucleotides: TGTGCCAGCAACTATGGCAGAAACAATGAGCAGTTCTTC. The chain carries TRBV2 and TRBJ2-1; D is undetermined. The CDR3 sequence is 13 residues long. V lost 7 bases and J 5 bases, leaving 12 bases between the germline ends. Germline V lookup: CDR1 SNHLY, CDR2 FYNNEI.

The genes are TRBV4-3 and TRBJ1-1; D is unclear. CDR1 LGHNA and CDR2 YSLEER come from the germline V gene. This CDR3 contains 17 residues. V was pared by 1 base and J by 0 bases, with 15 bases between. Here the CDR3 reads CASSQVSRRNLNTEAFF. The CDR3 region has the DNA TGCGCCAGCAGCCAAGTGTCCCGGAGAAACCTGAACACTGAAGCTTTCTTT.

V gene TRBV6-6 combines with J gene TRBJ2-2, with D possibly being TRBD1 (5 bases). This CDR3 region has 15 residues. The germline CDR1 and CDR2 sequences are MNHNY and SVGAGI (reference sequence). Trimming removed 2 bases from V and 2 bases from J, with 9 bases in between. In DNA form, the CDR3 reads TGTGCCAGCAGTTACCGGACACCCAACACCGGGGAGCTGTTTTTT. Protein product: CASSYRTPNTGELFF.

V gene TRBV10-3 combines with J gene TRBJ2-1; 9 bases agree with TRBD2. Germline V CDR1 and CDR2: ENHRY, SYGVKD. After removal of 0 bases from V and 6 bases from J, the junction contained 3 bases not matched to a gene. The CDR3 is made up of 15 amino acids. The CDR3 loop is CAISESGLAGNEQFF. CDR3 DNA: TGTGCCATCAGTGAGTCGGGACTAGCTGGCAATGAGCAGTTCTTC.

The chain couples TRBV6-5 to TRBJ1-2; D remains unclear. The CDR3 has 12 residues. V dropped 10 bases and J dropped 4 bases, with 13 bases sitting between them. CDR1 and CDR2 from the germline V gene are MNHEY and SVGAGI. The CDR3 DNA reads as TGTGCCACCATGACACTGTTCTATGGCTACACCTTC. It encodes CATMTLFYGYTF.

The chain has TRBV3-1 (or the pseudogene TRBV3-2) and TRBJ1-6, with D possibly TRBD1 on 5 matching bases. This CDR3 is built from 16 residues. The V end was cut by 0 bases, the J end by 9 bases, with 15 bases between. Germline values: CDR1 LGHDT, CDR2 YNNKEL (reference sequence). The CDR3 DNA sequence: TGTGCCAGCAGCCAAGATTTGGGGCGCTGGATTTCACCCCTCCACTTT. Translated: CASSQDLGRWISPLHF.

Here the CDR3 reads CASSQRSGNRGNTEAFF. The CDR3 bases are TGCGCCAGCAGCCAACGGTCGGGGAACAGGGGAAACACTGAAGCTTTCTTT. The rearrangement links TRBV4-3 to TRBJ1-1, with 7 nucleotides matching TRBD1. The CDR3 has 17 residues. Germline V gene lookup returns CDR1 LGHNA and CDR2 YSLEER. J gave up 2 bases and V 2 bases, and 11 bases lay outside the gene matches.

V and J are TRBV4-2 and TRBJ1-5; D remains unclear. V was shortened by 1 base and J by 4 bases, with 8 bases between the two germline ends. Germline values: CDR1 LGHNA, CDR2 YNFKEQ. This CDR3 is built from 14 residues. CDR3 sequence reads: CASSQARLNQPQHF. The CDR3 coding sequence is TGTGCCAGCAGCCAAGCCCGGTTGAATCAGCCCCAGCATTTT.

CDR3 region: CSVKGQGTYEQYF. The DNA of the CDR3 is TGCAGCGTTAAGGGACAGGGTACCTACGAGCAGTACTTC. The J gene is TRBJ2-7, the V gene TRBV29-1; 9 bases are shared with TRBD1. Germline V CDR1 and CDR2: SQVTM, ANQGSEA. CDR3 size: 13 residues. Trimming took 5 bases from V and 2 from J; bases not matched to a gene: 4.

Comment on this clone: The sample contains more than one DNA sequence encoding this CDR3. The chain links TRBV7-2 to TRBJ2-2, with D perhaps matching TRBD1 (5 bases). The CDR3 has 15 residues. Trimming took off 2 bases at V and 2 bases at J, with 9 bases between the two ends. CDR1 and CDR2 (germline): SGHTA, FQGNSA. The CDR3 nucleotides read TGTGCCAGCAGCTTATTCCAGGGCAACACCGGGGAGCTGTTTTTT. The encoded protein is CASSLFQGNTGELFF.

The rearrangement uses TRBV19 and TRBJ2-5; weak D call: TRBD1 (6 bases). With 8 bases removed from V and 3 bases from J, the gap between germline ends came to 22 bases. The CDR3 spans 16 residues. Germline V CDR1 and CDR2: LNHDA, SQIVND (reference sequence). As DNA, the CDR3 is TGTGCCAGTGGGCGAAGGTTTGAGACAGGAAAAGAGACCCAGTACTTC. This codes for CASGRRFETGKETQYF.

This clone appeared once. CDR3 protein: CASSPGGEWHEKLFF. The CDR3 nucleotides read TGTGCCAGCTCACCGGGAGGGGAATGGCATGAAAAACTGTTTTTT. The gene calls are TRBV18 and TRBJ1-4; possibly TRBD1 for D (5 bases). V gave up 3 bases and J gave up 6 bases, with 14 bases separating them. CDR3 length: 15 residues. Germline assignment: CDR1 KGHSH and CDR2 LQKENI. The full variable domain, with the rest looked up from reference TRBV18 and TRBJ1-4, is NAGVMQNPRHLVRRRGQEARLRCSPMKGHSHVYWYRQLPEEGLKFMVYLQKENIIDESGMPKERFSAEFPKEGPSILRIQQVVRGDSAAYFCASSPGGEWHEKLFFGSGTQLSVL.

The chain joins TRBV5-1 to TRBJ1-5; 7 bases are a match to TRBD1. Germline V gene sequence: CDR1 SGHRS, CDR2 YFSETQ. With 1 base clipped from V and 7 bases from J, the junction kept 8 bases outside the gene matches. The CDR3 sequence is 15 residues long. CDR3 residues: CASSLTGELQQPQHF. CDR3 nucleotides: TGCGCCAGCAGCTTGACAGGGGAGTTGCAGCAGCCCCAGCATTTT.

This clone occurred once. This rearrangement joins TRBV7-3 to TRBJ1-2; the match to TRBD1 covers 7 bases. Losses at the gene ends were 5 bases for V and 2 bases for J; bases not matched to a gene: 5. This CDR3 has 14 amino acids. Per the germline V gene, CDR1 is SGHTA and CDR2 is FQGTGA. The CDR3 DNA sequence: TGTGCCAGCAGCCCCTCGACAGGGAACTATGGCTACACCTTC. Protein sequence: CASSPSTGNYGYTF. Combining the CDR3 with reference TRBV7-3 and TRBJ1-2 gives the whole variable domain GAGVSQTPSNKVTEKGKYVELRCDPISGHTALYWYRQSLGQGPEFLIYFQGTGAADDSGLPNDRFFAVRPEGSVSTLKIQRTERGDSAVYLCASSPSTGNYGYTFGSGTRLTVV.

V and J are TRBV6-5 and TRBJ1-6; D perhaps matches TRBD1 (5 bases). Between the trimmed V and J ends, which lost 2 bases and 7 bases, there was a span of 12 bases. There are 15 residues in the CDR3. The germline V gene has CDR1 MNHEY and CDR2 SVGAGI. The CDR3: CASSYVRSGNSPLHF. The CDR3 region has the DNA TGTGCCAGCAGTTACGTCCGGTCAGGGAATTCACCCCTCCACTTT.

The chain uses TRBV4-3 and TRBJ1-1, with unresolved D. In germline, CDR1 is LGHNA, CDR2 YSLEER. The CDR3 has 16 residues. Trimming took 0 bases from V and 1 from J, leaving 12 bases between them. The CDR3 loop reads CASSQDFSGGNTEAFF. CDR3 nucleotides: TGCGCCAGCAGCCAAGATTTCTCGGGAGGGAACACTGAAGCTTTCTTT.

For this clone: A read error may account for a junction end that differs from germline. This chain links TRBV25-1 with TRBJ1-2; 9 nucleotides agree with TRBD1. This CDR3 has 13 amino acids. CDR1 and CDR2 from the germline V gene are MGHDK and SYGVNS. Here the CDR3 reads CASSETGQGPIYF. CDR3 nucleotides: TGTGCCAGCAGTGAAACCGGACAGGGGCCGATATACTTC.

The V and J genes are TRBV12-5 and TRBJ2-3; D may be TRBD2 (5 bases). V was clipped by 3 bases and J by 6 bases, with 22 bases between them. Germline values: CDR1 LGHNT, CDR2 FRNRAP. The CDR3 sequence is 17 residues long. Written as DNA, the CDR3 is TGTGCTAGTGGTTTTAGGAGGTCTCCAAGGTTGGAGGATACGCAGTATTTT. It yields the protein CASGFRRSPRLEDTQYF.

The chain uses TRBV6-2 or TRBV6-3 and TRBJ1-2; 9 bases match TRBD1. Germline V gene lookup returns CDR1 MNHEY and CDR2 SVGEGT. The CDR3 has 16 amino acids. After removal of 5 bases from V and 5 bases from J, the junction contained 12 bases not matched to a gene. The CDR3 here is CASSPGQGPVGYGYTF. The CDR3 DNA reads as TGTGCCAGCAGTCCGGGACAGGGACCGGTGGGGTATGGCTACACCTTC.

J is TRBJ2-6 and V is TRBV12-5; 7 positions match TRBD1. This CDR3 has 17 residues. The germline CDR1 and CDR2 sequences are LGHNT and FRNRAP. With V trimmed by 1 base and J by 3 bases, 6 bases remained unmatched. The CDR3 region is CASGLGEQGFGANVLTF. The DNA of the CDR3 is TGTGCTAGTGGTTTGGGAGAACAGGGGTTTGGGGCCAACGTCCTGACTTTC. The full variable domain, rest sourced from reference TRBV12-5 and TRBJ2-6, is DARVTQTPRHKVTEMGQEVTMRCQPILGHNTVFWYRQTMMQGLELLAYFRNRAPLDDSGMPKDRFSAEMPDATLATLKIQPSEPRDSAVYFCASGLGEQGFGANVLTFGAGSRLTVL.

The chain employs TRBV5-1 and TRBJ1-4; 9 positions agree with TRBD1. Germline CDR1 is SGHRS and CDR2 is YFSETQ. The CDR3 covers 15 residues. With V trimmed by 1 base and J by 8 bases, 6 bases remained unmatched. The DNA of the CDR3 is TGCGCCAGCAGCTTGACACAGGGGGCGACGGAAAAACTGTTTTTT. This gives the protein CASSLTQGATEKLFF.

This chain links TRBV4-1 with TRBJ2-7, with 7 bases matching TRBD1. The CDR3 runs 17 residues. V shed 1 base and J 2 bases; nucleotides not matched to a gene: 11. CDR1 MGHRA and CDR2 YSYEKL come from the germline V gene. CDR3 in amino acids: CASSQVGLTGPAYEQYF. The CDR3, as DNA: TGCGCCAGCAGCCAAGTTGGGCTGACAGGGCCGGCCTACGAGCAGTACTTC.

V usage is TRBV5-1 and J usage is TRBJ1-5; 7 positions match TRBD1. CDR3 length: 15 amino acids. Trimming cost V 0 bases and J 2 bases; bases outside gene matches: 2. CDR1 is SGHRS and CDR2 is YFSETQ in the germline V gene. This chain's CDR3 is CASSLGGTGNQPQHF. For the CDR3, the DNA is TGCGCCAGCAGCTTGGGTGGGACAGGCAATCAGCCCCAGCATTTT.

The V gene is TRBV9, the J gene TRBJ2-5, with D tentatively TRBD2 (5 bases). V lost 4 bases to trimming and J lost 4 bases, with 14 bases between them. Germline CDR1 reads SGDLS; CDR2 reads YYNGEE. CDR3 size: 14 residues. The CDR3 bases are TGTGCCAGCAGCAGAGAGGGAATACGAGAGACCCAGTACTTC. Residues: CASSREGIRETQYF.

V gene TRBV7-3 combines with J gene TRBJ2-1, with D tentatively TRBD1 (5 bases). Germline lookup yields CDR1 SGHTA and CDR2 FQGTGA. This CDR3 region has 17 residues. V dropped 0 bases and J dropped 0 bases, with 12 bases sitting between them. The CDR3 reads CASSLTSGPSSYNEQFF. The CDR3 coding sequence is TGTGCCAGCAGCTTAACGTCAGGGCCTAGCTCCTACAATGAGCAGTTCTTC.

CDR3 residues: CASSQAGFGSQPQHF. DNA for the CDR3: TGCGCCAGCAGCCAAGCCGGCTTTGGGAGCCAGCCCCAGCATTTT. The chain links TRBV4-1 to TRBJ1-5; no clear D gene. Germline-derived CDR1 and CDR2 are MGHRA and YSYEKL. V lost 1 base, J lost 7 bases, and 14 bases lay in between. The CDR3 length is 15 residues.

CDR3 in amino acids: CASSLGGMTADTQYF. The CDR3 DNA reads TGTGCCAGCAGCTTAGGGGGCATGACAGCAGATACGCAGTATTTT. This chain connects TRBV7-9 to TRBJ2-3; a weak D match, TRBD1 (5 bases). CDR3 length equals 15 residues. In germline, CDR1 is SEHNR, CDR2 FQNEAQ (reference sequence). Trimming took off 1 base at V and 4 bases at J, with 12 bases between the two ends.